The 19 T cell receptor beta chains listed next were all sequenced from one sample in a study of CD8 T cells in Susac syndrome. Reverse transcription of about 0.5 to 1 ug RNA used random hexamers. In TCRdb, the immunoSEQ multiplex PCR reads were re-called with MiXCR into one record per CDR3 protein. The sample lists around 190,000 distinct CDR3 sequences, roughly 96% occurring once. Sequencing was carried out using CD4+ T cells from PBMCs. These receptors were taken from a human donor in good health.

V is TRBV20-1 and J is TRBJ1-3; D is possibly TRBD1 (5 bases). This CDR3 contains 16 residues. V lost 5 bases and J lost 1, with 18 bases in between. Looked up from germline, CDR1 is DFQATT and CDR2 is SNEGSKA (reference sequence). CDR3 sequence reads: CSARTYGGYSGNTIYF. CDR3 nucleotides: TGCAGTGCTCGAACGTATGGGGGATATTCTGGAAACACCATATATTTT.

J is TRBJ2-7 and V is TRBV6-6; maybe TRBD2 (6 bases). V lost 8 bases to trimming and J lost 7 bases, with 18 bases between them. The CDR3 has 13 residues. In germline, CDR1 is MNHNY, CDR2 SVGAGI (reference sequence). Here the CDR3 reads CASGGADQGEQYV. In DNA form, the CDR3 reads TGTGCCAGCGGAGGGGCGGATCAAGGTGAGCAGTACGTC.

This clonotype was seen only once. J is TRBJ2-7 and V is TRBV7-2; weak D call: TRBD1 (5 bases). The CDR3 extends over 14 amino acids. CDR1 is SGHTA and CDR2 is FQGNSA in the germline V gene. Trimming left V 0 bases short and J 4 bases short, with 10 bases between. The chain's CDR3 is CASSLAATDYEQYF. CDR3 DNA: TGTGCCAGCAGCTTAGCGGCGACAGATTACGAGCAGTACTTC.

This clonotype was seen a few times. V usage is TRBV9 and J usage is TRBJ2-1; D may be TRBD2 (6 bases). CDR1 SGDLS and CDR2 YYNGEE come from the germline V gene. The CDR3 is 15 amino acids. Trimming pared 4 bases from V and 0 bases from J, leaving 11 bases between. The CDR3 reads CASSPLASSYNEQFF. The CDR3 DNA reads as TGTGCCAGCAGCCCCCTAGCGAGCTCCTACAATGAGCAGTTCTTC. The full variable domain, completed using reference TRBV9 and TRBJ2-1, is DSGVTQTPKHLITATGQRVTLRCSPRSGDLSVYWYQQSLDQGLQFLIQYYNGEERAKGNILERFSAQQFPDLHSELNLSSLELGDSALYFCASSPLASSYNEQFFGPGTRLTVL.

The V call is TRBV2, the J call TRBJ1-5, with unresolved D. Trimming pared 6 bases from V and 7 bases from J, leaving 19 bases between. Germline CDR1 is SNHLY and CDR2 is FYNNEI. The CDR3 loop spans 15 amino acids. The CDR3: CASRSGDSGIQPQHF. CDR3 DNA sequence: TGTGCCAGCAGGAGTGGGGATTCGGGGATCCAGCCCCAGCATTTT.

The rearrangement joins TRBV7-2 to TRBJ2-7; a possible D gene is TRBD1 (6 bases). The CDR3 consists of 13 residues. Per germline, CDR1 SGHTA and CDR2 FQGNSA. Trimming left V 5 bases short and J 6 bases short, with 14 bases between. In nucleotides, the CDR3 is TGTGCCAGCAGCCGAACAGGGCCCCCCGAGCAGTACTTC. This translates into CASSRTGPPEQYF.

The chain couples TRBV27 to TRBJ2-5; tentatively, D is TRBD2 (5 bases). V gave up 8 bases and J gave up 4 bases, with 20 bases separating them. Germline loops: CDR1 MNHEY, CDR2 SMNVEV (reference sequence). The CDR3 runs to 15 residues. Here the CDR3 DNA reads TGTGCCAGCCGTTCGTATACGGGGATGGGAGAGACCCAGTACTTC. Translation: CASRSYTGMGETQYF.

The chain links TRBV7-9 to TRBJ2-7, with TRBD1 matching over 9 bases. Per germline, CDR1 SEHNR and CDR2 FQNEAQ (reference sequence). This CDR3 region has 12 residues. V was clipped by 6 bases and J by 5 bases; unmatched bases: 2. CDR3 in DNA: TGTGCCAGCAGTTGGGACAGGGACGAGCAGTACTTC. This encodes CASSWDRDEQYF.

Comment on this clonotype: Germline is not matched at one junction end, which may reflect a read error. This sequence joins TRBV20-1 and TRBJ2-3; tentatively, D is TRBD2 (8 bases). This CDR3 has 11 residues. Looked up from germline, CDR1 is DFQATT and CDR2 is SNEGSKA (reference sequence). This chain's CDR3 is CSASTGTSLNF. The CDR3 bases are TGCAGTGCTTCGACAGGGACTAGTCTGAATTTT.

In DNA form, the CDR3 reads TGTGCCAGCAGTACCACAACGAGCGGGAGTGAAGATACGCAGTATTTT. Protein sequence: CASSTTTSGSEDTQYF. The chain has TRBV28 and TRBJ2-3, with 8 bases identical to TRBD2. This CDR3 has 16 amino acids. Per germline, CDR1 MDHEN and CDR2 SYDVKM. Unmatched junction bases numbered 12, after V lost 5 bases and J lost 5 bases.

This chain uses TRBV30 with TRBJ2-1; D gene ambiguous. Trimming took 0 bases from V and 7 from J, leaving 10 bases between them. Germline V gives CDR1 GTSNPN, CDR2 SVGIG (reference sequence). The CDR3 is made up of 13 amino acids. In DNA form, the CDR3 reads TGTGCCTGGAGTGTACGGGCTGATAATGAGCAGTTCTTC. This encodes CAWSVRADNEQFF.

This clonotype has a single count. The chain carries TRBV7-2 and TRBJ1-5, with TRBD1 matching 10 bases. Unmatched junction bases numbered 5, after V lost 5 bases and J lost 4 bases. The CDR3 consists of 15 residues. Germline lookup yields CDR1 SGHTA and CDR2 FQGNSA. The DNA of the CDR3 is TGTGCCAGCAGCGATCGACAGGGGGCTAATCAGCCCCAGCATTTT. Its translation is CASSDRQGANQPQHF.

The CDR3 DNA follows: TGCGCCAGCAGCCAAGACCCCAGCGGGCTCTCCTACGAGCAGTACTTC. Translated: CASSQDPSGLSYEQYF. V and J are TRBV4-3 and TRBJ2-7; D is perhaps TRBD2 (6 bases). There are 16 residues in the CDR3. The V end was cut by 0 bases, the J end by 0 bases, with 12 bases between. Per germline, CDR1 LGHNA and CDR2 YSLEER.

J is TRBJ2-3 and V is TRBV5-4; 8 bases line up with TRBD2. The CDR3 contains 16 residues. From germline, CDR1 is SGHNT and CDR2 YYREEE (reference sequence). Trimming cost V 0 bases and J 3 bases; bases outside gene matches: 6. Here the CDR3 reads CASSLVRLATTDTQYF. The DNA of the CDR3 is TGTGCCAGCAGCTTGGTGAGACTAGCGACTACAGATACGCAGTATTTT.

The gene calls are TRBV12-3 or TRBV12-4 and TRBJ2-2; 8 bases fit TRBD1. The CDR3 contains 13 residues. J gave up 8 bases and V 11 bases, and 10 bases lay outside the gene matches. Written as DNA, the CDR3 is TGTGCCGGACGGACAGGGTCGCTAGGGGAGCTGTTTTTT. Translation: CAGRTGSLGELFF.

This clonotype was counted once. The V gene is TRBV24-1, the J gene TRBJ1-2; 10 bases are a match to TRBD1. The V gene end was trimmed by 3 bases and the J gene end by 8 bases; junction bases not matched to a gene: 5. The CDR3 totals 14 residues. Germline V gene lookup returns CDR1 KGHDR and CDR2 SFDVKD. Written as DNA, the CDR3 is TGTGCCACCAGTGATCGGGACAGGGGCGGAGGCTACACCTTC. Amino acid sequence: CATSDRDRGGGYTF.

The genes are TRBV6-2 or TRBV6-3 and TRBJ2-7, with a weak D call TRBD2 (5 bases). This CDR3 has 12 residues. The germline gives CDR1 MNHEY, CDR2 SVGEGT. V lost 2 bases to trimming and J lost 6 bases, with 8 bases between them. The CDR3 nucleotides read TGTGCCAGCAGTTACACGGGGTTCGAGCAGTACTTC. Amino acids: CASSYTGFEQYF.

This sequence joins TRBV27 and TRBJ2-1, with 14 bases matching TRBD2. The germline V gene has CDR1 MNHEY and CDR2 SMNVEV (reference sequence). CDR3 length: 17 amino acids. J was trimmed by 3 bases and V by 5 bases; bases with no gene match: 6. DNA for the CDR3: TGTGCCAGCAGTCCCCGACTAGCGGGAGGGGTCTACAATGAGCAGTTCTTC. This encodes CASSPRLAGGVYNEQFF.

The gene calls are TRBV9 and TRBJ2-5, with TRBD2 identical over 10 bases. The length of the CDR3 is 15 residues. J was trimmed by 5 bases and V by 1 base; bases with no gene match: 5. Germline CDR1 and CDR2: SGDLS and YYNGEE. CDR3 protein: CASSVRLAGVETQYF. As DNA, the CDR3 is TGTGCCAGCAGCGTACGCCTAGCGGGGGTGGAGACCCAGTACTTC.